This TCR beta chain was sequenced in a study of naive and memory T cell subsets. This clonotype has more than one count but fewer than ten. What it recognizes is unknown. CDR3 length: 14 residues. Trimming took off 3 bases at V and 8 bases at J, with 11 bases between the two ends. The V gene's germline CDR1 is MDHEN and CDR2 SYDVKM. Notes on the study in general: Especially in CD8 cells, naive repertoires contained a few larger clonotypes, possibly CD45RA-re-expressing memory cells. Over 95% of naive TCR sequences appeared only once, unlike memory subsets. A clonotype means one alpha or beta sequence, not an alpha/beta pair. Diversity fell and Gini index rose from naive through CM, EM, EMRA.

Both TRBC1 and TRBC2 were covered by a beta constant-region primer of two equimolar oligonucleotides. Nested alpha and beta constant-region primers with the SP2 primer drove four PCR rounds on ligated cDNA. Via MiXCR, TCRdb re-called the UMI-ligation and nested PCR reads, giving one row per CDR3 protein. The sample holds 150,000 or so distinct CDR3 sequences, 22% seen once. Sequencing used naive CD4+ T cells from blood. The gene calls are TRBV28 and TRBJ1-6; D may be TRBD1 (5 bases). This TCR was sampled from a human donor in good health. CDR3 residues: CASSFIGADSPLHF. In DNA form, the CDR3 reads TGTGCCAGCAGTTTCATCGGGGCTGATTCACCCCTCCACTTT.